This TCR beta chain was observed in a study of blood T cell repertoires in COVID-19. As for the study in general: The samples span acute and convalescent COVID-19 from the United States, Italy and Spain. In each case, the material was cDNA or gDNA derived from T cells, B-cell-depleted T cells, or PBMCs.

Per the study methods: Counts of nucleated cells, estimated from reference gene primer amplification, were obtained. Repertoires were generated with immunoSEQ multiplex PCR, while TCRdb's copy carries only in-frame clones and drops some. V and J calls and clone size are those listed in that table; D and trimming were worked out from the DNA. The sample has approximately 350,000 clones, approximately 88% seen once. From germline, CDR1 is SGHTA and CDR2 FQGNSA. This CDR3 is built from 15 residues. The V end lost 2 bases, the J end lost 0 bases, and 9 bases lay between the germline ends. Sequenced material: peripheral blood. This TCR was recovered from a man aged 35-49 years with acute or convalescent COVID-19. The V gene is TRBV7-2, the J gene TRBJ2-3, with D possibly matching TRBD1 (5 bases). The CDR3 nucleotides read TGTGCCAGCAGCTTATATACAGGTAGCACAGATACGCAGTATTTT. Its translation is CASSLYTGSTDTQYF.